The 27 T cell receptor beta chains reported below all come from one sample, sequenced in a study of shared clonotypes between healthy human individuals. The method was immunoSEQ multiplex PCR; TCRdb's version includes in-frame clones alone and lacks a portion of them. Here the sample spans about 470,000 clones, 70% to 80% being singletons. The specimen sequenced was PBMCs. The receptors here all came from a woman between 40 and 55 years old in good health. Some clones in this sample may be carry-over from other donors' samples.

Regarding this clone: Additional DNA sequences in this sample encode the identical CDR3. V gene TRBV18 combines with J gene TRBJ2-1, with D perhaps matching TRBD1 (5 bases). CDR3 size: 12 residues. Germline V CDR1 and CDR2: KGHSH, LQKENI. Trimming shortened V by 6 bases and J by 10 bases, and 13 bases separated the two germline ends. Here the CDR3 DNA reads TGTGCCAGCTCCCCCGACAGTAGAGAGCAGTTCTTC. It translates to CASSPDSREQFF.

This sequence joins TRBV7-3 and TRBJ2-3; 12 bases fit TRBD2. The junction had 5 bases not matched to a gene; V was cut back by 5 bases and J by 2 bases. The CDR3 covers 16 residues. Germline V gene sequence: CDR1 SGHTA, CDR2 FQGTGA. The CDR3: CASSPGLAGTTDTQYF. Here the CDR3 DNA reads TGTGCCAGCAGCCCAGGACTAGCGGGAACCACAGATACGCAGTATTTT.

The chain carries TRBV5-1 and TRBJ2-1; the D is unclear. V shed 0 bases and J shed 0 bases, with 7 bases lying between them. CDR3 size: 15 residues. Germline loops: CDR1 SGHRS, CDR2 YFSETQ. CDR3 amino acids: CASSLAGSSYNEQFF. In DNA form, the CDR3 reads TGCGCCAGCAGCTTGGCTGGTAGCTCCTACAATGAGCAGTTCTTC.

The chain recombines TRBV7-2 with TRBJ2-7; no clear D. Germline assignment: CDR1 SGHTA and CDR2 FQGNSA. Trimming pared 1 base from V and 9 bases from J, leaving 13 bases between. The CDR3 totals 13 residues. CDR3 amino acids: CASSLEPNLGQYF. For the CDR3, the DNA is TGTGCCAGCAGCTTAGAGCCTAATTTGGGGCAGTACTTC.

The gene calls are TRBV18 and TRBJ1-1; tentatively, D is TRBD1 (5 bases). The CDR3 has 16 residues. CDR1 is KGHSH, CDR2 LQKENI, per germline. The V end was cut by 2 bases, the J end by 1 base, with 14 bases between. DNA of the CDR3: TGTGCCAGCTCACCAATCCCCCGGAGGGGGAACACTGAAGCTTTCTTT. It yields the protein CASSPIPRRGNTEAFF.

V and J are TRBV19 and TRBJ2-2; D is ambiguous. V was pared by 6 bases and J by 5 bases, with 13 bases between. CDR3 length: 14 residues. The germline gives CDR1 LNHDA, CDR2 SQIVND (reference sequence). The CDR3 DNA reads as TGTGCCAGTAGCATTCTACGGGCTACCGGGGAGCTGTTTTTT. Translated, it gives CASSILRATGELFF.

The chain recombines TRBV7-2 with TRBJ1-2; 8 nucleotides match TRBD1. Per germline, CDR1 SGHTA and CDR2 FQGNSA. J lost 4 bases, V lost 5 bases, and 12 bases had no gene match. CDR3 length equals 16 residues. The chain's CDR3 is CASSKRIQGVGYGYTF. The CDR3 bases are TGTGCCAGCAGCAAGCGGATACAGGGGGTGGGCTATGGCTACACCTTC.

The chain has TRBV5-1 and TRBJ2-1; D remains ambiguous. Germline V lookup: CDR1 SGHRS, CDR2 YFSETQ. CDR3 size: 15 residues. Trimming took 2 bases from V and 7 from J, leaving 16 bases between them. CDR3: CASSFSSPSGNEQFF. The CDR3 DNA is TGCGCCAGCAGCTTTTCGAGCCCATCCGGGAATGAGCAGTTCTTC. Using reference TRBV5-1 and TRBJ2-1 for the parts outside the CDR3, the full variable domain is KAGVTQTPRYLIKTRGQQVTLSCSPISGHRSVSWYQQTPGQGLQFLFEYFSETQRNKGNFPGRFSGRQFSNSRSEMNVSTLELGDSALYLCASSFSSPSGNEQFFGPGTRLTVL.

J is TRBJ2-3 and V is TRBV6-4, with D possibly matching TRBD2 (6 bases). Germline V gene lookup returns CDR1 MRHNA and CDR2 SNTAGT. The CDR3 has 13 residues. Trimming left V 3 bases short and J 5 bases short, with 9 bases between. CDR3 nucleotide sequence: TGTGCCAGCAGTGAGGAGGGAGGAGATACGCAGTATTTT. Translating gives CASSEEGGDTQYF.

The chain recombines TRBV2 with TRBJ1-4; D gene unclear. The CDR3 has 14 amino acids. With 3 bases removed from V and 1 base from J, the gap between germline ends came to 6 bases. The V gene's germline CDR1 is SNHLY and CDR2 FYNNEI. For the CDR3, the DNA is TGTGCCAGCAGTGACGCCTTAACTAATGAAAAACTGTTTTTT. Residues: CASSDALTNEKLFF.

Here the CDR3 DNA reads TGTGCCAGCTCAACGAACCGACAGGGACCGTACAATGAGCAGTTCTTC. It yields the protein CASSTNRQGPYNEQFF. The rearrangement joins TRBV18 to TRBJ2-1; TRBD1 matches at 7 bases. There are 16 residues in the CDR3. V dropped 5 bases and J dropped 4; count of bases not matched to a gene: 11. Germline V gene lookup returns CDR1 KGHSH and CDR2 LQKENI.

This clone has a handful of counts. The chain has TRBV5-4 and TRBJ1-5, with a tentative D call TRBD1 (6 bases). The CDR3 runs 15 residues. CDR1 is SGHNT, CDR2 YYREEE, per germline (reference sequence). Trimming cost V 4 bases and J 5 bases, with 16 bases left between them. CDR3 protein: CASSQDEGGHQPQHF. The CDR3 DNA follows: TGTGCCAGCAGCCAAGATGAGGGGGGCCATCAGCCCCAGCATTTT.

The V call is TRBV15, the J call TRBJ1-2; D unclear. V was trimmed by 0 bases and J by 8 bases, leaving 10 bases between them. The CDR3 sequence is 13 residues long. The germline CDR1 and CDR2 sequences are LNHNV and YYDKDF (reference sequence). CDR3 sequence reads: CATSRDLQRGYTF. As DNA, the CDR3 is TGTGCCACCAGCAGAGATTTACAGCGCGGCTACACCTTC.

This clone was counted once. The chain employs TRBV29-1 and TRBJ1-1; 10 bases fit TRBD1. J was trimmed by 8 bases and V by 6 bases; bases with no gene match: 12. Germline CDR1 and CDR2: SQVTM and ANQGSEA. The CDR3 is 14 amino acids. CDR3 region: CSVRGDRGLPEAFF. Written as DNA, the CDR3 is TGCAGCGTCCGGGGAGACAGGGGGCTTCCGGAAGCTTTCTTT.

The CDR3, as DNA: TGTGCCAGCAGTTTAGATCCCATCCGCTCCTACGAGCAGTACTTC. As protein: CASSLDPIRSYEQYF. The chain employs TRBV27 and TRBJ2-7; D not resolved. The CDR3 contains 15 residues. Per germline, CDR1 MNHEY and CDR2 SMNVEV (reference sequence). The V gene lost 2 bases and the J gene lost 0 bases, with 11 bases spanning the gap.

This chain links TRBV19 with TRBJ2-5, with D perhaps matching TRBD2 (6 bases). Germline loops: CDR1 LNHDA, CDR2 SQIVND (reference sequence). This CDR3 comprises 16 residues. Trimming removed 5 bases at V and 6 bases at J, with 22 bases between. The chain's CDR3 is CASSPPYGSVGQTQYF. The CDR3 DNA sequence: TGTGCCAGTAGTCCCCCCTACGGGAGCGTGGGGCAGACCCAGTACTTC. Looking up the rest from reference TRBV19 and TRBJ2-5 gives the full variable domain: DGGITQSPKYLFRKEGQNVTLSCEQNLNHDAMYWYRQDPGQGLRLIYYSQIVNDFQKGDIAEGYSVSREKKESFPLTVTSAQKNPTAFYLCASSPPYGSVGQTQYFGPGTRLLVL.

The gene calls are TRBV10-3 and TRBJ1-1; D remains unclear. Germline assignment: CDR1 ENHRY and CDR2 SYGVKD. The CDR3 is made up of 16 amino acids. The germline V and J ends were trimmed by 0 bases and 4 bases, with 15 bases remaining between them. CDR3 bases: TGTGCCATCAGTGAGTCCCCTATGGTCCGGGGCACTGAAGCTTTCTTT. Protein product: CAISESPMVRGTEAFF.

The V call is TRBV10-2, the J call TRBJ2-7; D might be TRBD1 or TRBD2, each matching 5 bases. The CDR3 covers 15 residues. In germline, CDR1 is WSHSY, CDR2 SAAADI. Trimming took 4 bases from V and 0 from J, leaving 13 bases between them. The CDR3 spells CASSGGWGSSYEQYF. DNA of the CDR3: TGCGCCAGCAGTGGGGGTTGGGGGAGCTCCTACGAGCAGTACTTC.

This clone has only one observation. V usage is TRBV2 and J usage is TRBJ2-2, with 12 bases fitting TRBD2. Germline V gene sequence: CDR1 SNHLY, CDR2 FYNNEI. The V and J ends lost 6 bases and 3 bases, in that order; junction bases with no gene match: 5. The CDR3 is made up of 16 amino acids. In DNA form, the CDR3 reads TGTGCCAGCAGACCCCTAGCGGGAGGGTACACCGGGGAGCTGTTTTTT. It specifies CASRPLAGGYTGELFF.

The rearrangement uses TRBV29-1 and TRBJ2-7, with D possibly being TRBD1 or TRBD2 (5 bases each). TRBJ2-5 matches the DNA end more closely, so the J call is doubtful. Germline CDR1 is SQVTM and CDR2 is ANQGSEA. This CDR3 region has 14 residues. CDR3 coding DNA: TGCAGCGTTGGGGGCGGGCAGGTCGCGGAGACCCAGTACTTC. Encoded protein: CSVGGGQVAETQYF.

This clone was detected only once. The gene calls are TRBV11-2 and TRBJ2-3; TRBD2 aligns across 12 bases. J gave up 1 base and V 1 base, and 9 bases lay outside the gene matches. Per germline, CDR1 SGHAT and CDR2 FQNNGV. The CDR3 loop spans 19 amino acids. CDR3 DNA: TGTGCCAGCAGCTTAGGGCTAGCGGGAGGGCCCTGGGGCACAGATACGCAGTATTTT. Protein: CASSLGLAGGPWGTDTQYF. Full variable domain (remainder filled in from reference TRBV11-2 and TRBJ2-3): EAGVAQSPRYKIIEKRQSVAFWCNPISGHATLYWYQQILGQGPKLLIQFQNNGVVDDSQLPKDRFSAERLKGVDSTLKIQPAKLEDSAVYLCASSLGLAGGPWGTDTQYFGPGTRLTVL.

In regard to this clone: Within the sample, other DNA sequences also encode this same CDR3. CDR3 residues: CASSPGLAGAYEQYF. CDR3 in DNA: TGTGCCAGCTCACCAGGACTAGCGGGAGCCTACGAGCAGTACTTC. The chain employs TRBV18 and TRBJ2-7; 13 nucleotides align to TRBD2. Trimming cost V 2 bases and J 2 bases; bases outside gene matches: 0. The CDR3 has 15 amino acids. CDR1 is KGHSH and CDR2 is LQKENI in the germline V gene.

V usage is TRBV30 and J usage is TRBJ2-5, with TRBD1 identical over 9 bases. Trimming at V came to 0 bases and at J to 1 base, leaving 3 bases not matched to a gene. CDR1 is GTSNPN, CDR2 SVGIG, per germline (reference sequence). This CDR3 spans 15 amino acids. The CDR3 DNA reads TGTGCCTGGAGTGTGAGGACAGGGGTCCAAGAGACCCAGTACTTC. This codes for CAWSVRTGVQETQYF.

The gene calls are TRBV14 and TRBJ1-4; 7 positions agree with TRBD1. The ends lost 5 bases at V and 8 bases at J; junction bases unmatched: 8. This CDR3 has 14 residues. Germline CDR1 is SGHDN and CDR2 is FVKESK. As DNA, the CDR3 is TGTGCCAGCAGCAAACAGGGGTTCGGAGAAAAACTGTTTTTT. This gives the protein CASSKQGFGEKLFF. Filled out from reference TRBV14 and TRBJ1-4, the complete variable domain reads EAGVTQFPSHSVIEKGQTVTLRCDPISGHDNLYWYRRVMGKEIKFLLHFVKESKQDESGMPNNRFLAERTGGTYSTLKVQPAELEDSGVYFCASSKQGFGEKLFFGSGTQLSVL.

J is TRBJ2-1 and V is TRBV14; D could derive from TRBD1 or TRBD2 (5 bases each). Germline V gene lookup returns CDR1 SGHDN and CDR2 FVKESK. V was trimmed by 5 bases and J by 8 bases, leaving 10 bases between them. There are 12 residues in the CDR3. The CDR3 DNA reads as TGTGCCAGCAGCAGACGAGGGGATGAGCAGTTCTTC. It encodes CASSRRGDEQFF.

V gene TRBV30 combines with J gene TRBJ2-1; 7 nucleotides line up with TRBD2. CDR3 length: 16 residues. V dropped 3 bases and J dropped 4; count of bases not matched to a gene: 12. Per the germline V gene, CDR1 is GTSNPN and CDR2 is SVGIG (reference sequence). The CDR3 coding sequence is TGTGCCTGGAGCTTGACCCCGGGACTACTATACAATGAGCAGTTCTTC. This sequence encodes CAWSLTPGLLYNEQFF.

As for this clone: The same CDR3 also results from other DNA sequences found in this sample. This rearrangement joins TRBV9 to TRBJ2-1; 7 bases agree with TRBD1. The CDR3 spans 15 residues. In germline, CDR1 is SGDLS, CDR2 YYNGEE. Unmatched junction bases numbered 4, after V lost 0 bases and J lost 4 bases. CDR3 residues: CASSVGQGTYNEQFF. DNA of the CDR3: TGTGCCAGCAGCGTAGGACAGGGCACATACAATGAGCAGTTCTTC.